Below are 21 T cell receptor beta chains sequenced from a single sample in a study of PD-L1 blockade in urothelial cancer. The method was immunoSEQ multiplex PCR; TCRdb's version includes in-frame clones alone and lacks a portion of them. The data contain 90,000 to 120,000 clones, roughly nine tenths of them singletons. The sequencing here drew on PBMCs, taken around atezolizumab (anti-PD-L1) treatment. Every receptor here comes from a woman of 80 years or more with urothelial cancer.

The DNA of the CDR3 is TGTGCCAGCAGTACAGGGGGCCCCTACGAGCAGTACTTC. Protein sequence: CASSTGGPYEQYF. The genes are TRBV2 and TRBJ2-7, with TRBD1 matching over 9 bases. The CDR3 spans 13 residues. The J segment lost 2 bases and the V segment lost 5 bases, leaving 1 base of the junction unmatched. In germline, CDR1 is SNHLY, CDR2 FYNNEI.

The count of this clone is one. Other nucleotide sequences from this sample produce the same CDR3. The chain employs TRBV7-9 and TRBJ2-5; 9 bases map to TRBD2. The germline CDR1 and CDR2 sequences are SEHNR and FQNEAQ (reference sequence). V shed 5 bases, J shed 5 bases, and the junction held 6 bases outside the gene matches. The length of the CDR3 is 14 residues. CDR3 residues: CASSPGLAGETQYF. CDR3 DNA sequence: TGTGCCAGCAGCCCGGGACTAGCTGGGGAGACCCAGTACTTC.

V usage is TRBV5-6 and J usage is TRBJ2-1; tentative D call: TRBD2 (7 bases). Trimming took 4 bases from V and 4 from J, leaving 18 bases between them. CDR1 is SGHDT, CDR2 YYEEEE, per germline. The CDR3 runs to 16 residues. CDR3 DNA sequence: TGTGCCAGCAGCCGCGGGGGCGGGGGTAATTACAATGAGCAGTTCTTC. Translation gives CASSRGGGGNYNEQFF.

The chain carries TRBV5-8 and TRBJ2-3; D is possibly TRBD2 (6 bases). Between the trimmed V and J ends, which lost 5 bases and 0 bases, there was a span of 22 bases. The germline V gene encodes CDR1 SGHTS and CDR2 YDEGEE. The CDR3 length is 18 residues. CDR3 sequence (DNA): TGTGCCAGCAGTCCGGGAGTGAGAATAGCCTCTAGCACAGATACGCAGTATTTT. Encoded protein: CASSPGVRIASSTDTQYF.

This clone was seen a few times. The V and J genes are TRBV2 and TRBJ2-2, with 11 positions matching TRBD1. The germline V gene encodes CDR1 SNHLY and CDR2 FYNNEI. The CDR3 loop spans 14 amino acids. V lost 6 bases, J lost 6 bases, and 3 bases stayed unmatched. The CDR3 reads CASRGDRGAGELFF. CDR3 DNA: TGTGCCAGCAGGGGGGACAGGGGGGCCGGGGAGCTGTTTTTT.

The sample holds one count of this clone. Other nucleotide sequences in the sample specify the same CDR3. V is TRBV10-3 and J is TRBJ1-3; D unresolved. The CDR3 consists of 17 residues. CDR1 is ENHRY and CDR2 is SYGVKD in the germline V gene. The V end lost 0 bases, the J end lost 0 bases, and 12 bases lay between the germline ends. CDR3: CAISESRGRGSGNTIYF. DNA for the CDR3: TGTGCCATCAGTGAGTCGAGAGGACGGGGCTCTGGAAACACCATATATTTT.

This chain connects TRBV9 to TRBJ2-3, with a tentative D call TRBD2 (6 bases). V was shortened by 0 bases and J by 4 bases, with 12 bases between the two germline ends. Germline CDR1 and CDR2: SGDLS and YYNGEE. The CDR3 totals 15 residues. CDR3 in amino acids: CASSVAGGRSDTQYF. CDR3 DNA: TGTGCCAGCAGCGTAGCTGGGGGGAGGTCAGATACGCAGTATTTT. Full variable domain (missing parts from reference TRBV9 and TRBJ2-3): DSGVTQTPKHLITATGQRVTLRCSPRSGDLSVYWYQQSLDQGLQFLIQYYNGEERAKGNILERFSAQQFPDLHSELNLSSLELGDSALYFCASSVAGGRSDTQYFGPGTRLTVL.

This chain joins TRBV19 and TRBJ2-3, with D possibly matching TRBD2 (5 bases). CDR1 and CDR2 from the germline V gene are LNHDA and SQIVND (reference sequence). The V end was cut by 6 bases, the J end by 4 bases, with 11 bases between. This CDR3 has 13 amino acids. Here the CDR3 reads CASRGSGSDTQYF. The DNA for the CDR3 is TGTGCCAGTAGAGGGAGTGGCTCAGATACGCAGTATTTT.

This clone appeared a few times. Here the CDR3 reads CASSALLARENEQFF. The DNA for the CDR3 is TGTGCCAGCAGCGCCCTCTTGGCGAGGGAAAATGAGCAGTTCTTC. The chain recombines TRBV6-6 with TRBJ2-1; TRBD2 might be the D (5 bases). V was cut by 6 bases and J by 7 bases, with 19 bases left in between. Per the germline V gene, CDR1 is MNHNY and CDR2 is SVGAGI (reference sequence). CDR3 length equals 15 residues.

CDR3 sequence (DNA): TGCGCCAGCAGCTTGGGTGGCACCATTACCGCTAACTATGGCTACACCTTC. Residues: CASSLGGTITANYGYTF. The chain combines TRBV5-1 with TRBJ1-2; D is uncertain. V lost 0 bases to trimming and J lost 0 bases, with 15 bases between them. This CDR3 has 17 residues. Germline CDR1 is SGHRS and CDR2 is YFSETQ.

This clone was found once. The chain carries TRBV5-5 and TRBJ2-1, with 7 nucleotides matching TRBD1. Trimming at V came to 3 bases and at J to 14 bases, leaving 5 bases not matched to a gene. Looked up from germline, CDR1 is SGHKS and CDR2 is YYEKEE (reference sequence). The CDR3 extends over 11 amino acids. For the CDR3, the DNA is TGTGCCAGCAGCTCGGGACAGATTGAGTTCTTC. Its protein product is CASSSGQIEFF.

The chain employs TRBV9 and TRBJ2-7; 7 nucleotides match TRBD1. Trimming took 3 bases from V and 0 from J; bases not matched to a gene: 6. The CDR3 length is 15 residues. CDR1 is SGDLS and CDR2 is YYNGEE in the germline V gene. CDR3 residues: CASSAMTGPSYEQYF. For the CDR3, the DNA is TGTGCCAGCAGCGCGATGACAGGGCCCTCCTACGAGCAGTACTTC.

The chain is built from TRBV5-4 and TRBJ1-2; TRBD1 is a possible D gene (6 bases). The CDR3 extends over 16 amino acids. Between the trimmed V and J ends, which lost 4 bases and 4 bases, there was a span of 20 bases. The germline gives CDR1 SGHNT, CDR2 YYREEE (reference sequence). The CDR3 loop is CASSLMRQAKTYGYTF. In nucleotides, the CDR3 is TGTGCCAGCAGCCTGATGAGACAGGCGAAGACCTATGGCTACACCTTC.

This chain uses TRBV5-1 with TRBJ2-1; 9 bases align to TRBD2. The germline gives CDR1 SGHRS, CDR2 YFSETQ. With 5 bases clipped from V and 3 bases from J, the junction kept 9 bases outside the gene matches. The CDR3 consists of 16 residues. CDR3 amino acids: CASRSLAGGGYNEQFF. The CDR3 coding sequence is TGCGCCAGCAGATCTCTCGCGGGAGGGGGCTACAATGAGCAGTTCTTC.

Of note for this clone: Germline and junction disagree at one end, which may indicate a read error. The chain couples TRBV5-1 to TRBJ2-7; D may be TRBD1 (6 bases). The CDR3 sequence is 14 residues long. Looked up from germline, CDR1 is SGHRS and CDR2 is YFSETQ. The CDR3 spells CASSLGRGSHEQYF. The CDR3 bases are TGCGCCAGCAGCTTGGGCAGGGGCTCCCACGAGCAGTACTTC.

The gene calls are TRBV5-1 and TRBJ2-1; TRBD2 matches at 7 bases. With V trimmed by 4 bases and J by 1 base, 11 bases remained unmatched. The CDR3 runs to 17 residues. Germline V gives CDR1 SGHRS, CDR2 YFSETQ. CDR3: CASSGGDGLFSYNEQFF. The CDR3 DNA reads TGCGCCAGCAGCGGGGGGGACGGGTTATTTTCCTACAATGAGCAGTTCTTC.

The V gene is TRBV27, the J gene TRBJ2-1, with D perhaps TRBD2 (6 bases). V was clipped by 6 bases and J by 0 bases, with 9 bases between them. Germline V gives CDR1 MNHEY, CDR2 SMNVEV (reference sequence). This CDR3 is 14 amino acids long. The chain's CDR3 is CASRGGASYNEQFF. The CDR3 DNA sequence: TGTGCCAGCAGAGGCGGGGCCTCCTACAATGAGCAGTTCTTC.

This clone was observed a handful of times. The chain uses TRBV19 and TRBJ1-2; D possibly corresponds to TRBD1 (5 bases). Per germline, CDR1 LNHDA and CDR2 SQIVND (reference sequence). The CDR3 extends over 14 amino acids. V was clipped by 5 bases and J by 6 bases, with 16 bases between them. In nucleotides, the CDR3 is TGTGCCAGTAGTCTCGCATCCCCAGGGCATGGCTACACCTTC. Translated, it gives CASSLASPGHGYTF.

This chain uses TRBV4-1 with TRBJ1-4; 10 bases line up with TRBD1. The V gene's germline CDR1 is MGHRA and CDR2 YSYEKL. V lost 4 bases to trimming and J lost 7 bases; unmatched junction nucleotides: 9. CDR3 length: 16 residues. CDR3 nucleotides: TGCGCCAGCAGCCCTTACTCCGGGACAGGGGCTGAAAAACTGTTTTTT. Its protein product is CASSPYSGTGAEKLFF.

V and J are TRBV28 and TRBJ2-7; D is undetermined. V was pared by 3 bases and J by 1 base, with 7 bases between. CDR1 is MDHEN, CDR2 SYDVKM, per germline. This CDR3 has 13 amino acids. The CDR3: CASSLAASYEQYF. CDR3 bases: TGTGCCAGCAGTTTGGCTGCTTCCTACGAGCAGTACTTC.

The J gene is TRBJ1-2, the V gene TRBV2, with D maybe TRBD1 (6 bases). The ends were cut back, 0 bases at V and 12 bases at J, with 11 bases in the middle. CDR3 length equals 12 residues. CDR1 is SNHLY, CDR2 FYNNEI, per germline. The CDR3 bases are TGTGCCAGCAGTGAAGCGATAGGGGGGGACACCTTC. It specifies CASSEAIGGDTF.